These T cell receptor beta chains were read from a single sample in a study of graft-versus-host responses after intestinal transplantation. This table comes from immunoSEQ multiplex PCR, and its TCRdb copy is limited to in-frame clones, with some not included. In the table there are about 98,000 clones, about 84% of which are singletons. The specimen comprised PBMCs, sampled 255 days after intestinal transplant. The source of these receptors is a human patient who received an intestinal transplant, so some T cells may come from the graft donor. Both conserved end residues are part of each CDR3. The D gene is left open where the match is weak. Size tells how often a clone was seen (once, few, many) or the class of an expanded clone, and some rows leave it out.

V gene: TRBV28
J gene: TRBJ1-5
clone size: once
D gene: .
CDR3 protein: CASSLRQINQPQHF
CDR3 DNA: TGTGCCAGCAGTTTGCGACAGATCAATCAGCCCCAGCATTTT

V gene: TRBV5-1
J gene: TRBJ2-1
clone size: once
D gene: .
CDR3 protein: CASSLDRTYNEQFF
CDR3 DNA: TGCGCCAGCAGCTTGGACAGAACCTACAATGAGCAGTTCTTC

V gene: TRBV7-3
J gene: TRBJ2-2
clone size: once
D gene: .
CDR3 protein: CASSPRSDTGELFF
CDR3 DNA: TGTGCCAGCAGCCCAAGGTCAGACACCGGGGAGCTGTTTTTT

V gene: TRBV29-1
J gene: TRBJ2-7
clone size: .
D gene: .
CDR3 protein: CSVAGQTRDEQYF
CDR3 DNA: TGCAGCGTCGCGGGGCAGACTAGGGACGAGCAGTACTTC

V gene: TRBV7-7
J gene: TRBJ2-7
clone size: .
D gene: .
CDR3 protein: CASSLGTGYEQYF
CDR3 DNA: TGTGCTAGCAGCTTGGGGACGGGATACGAGCAGTACTTC

V gene: TRBV30
J gene: TRBJ2-3
clone size: few
D gene: TRBD2
CDR3 protein: CAWSVNLAGTADTQYF
CDR3 DNA: TGTGCCTGGAGTGTAAATCTAGCGGGGACCGCAGATACGCAGTATTTT

V gene: TRBV2
J gene: TRBJ2-1
clone size: .
D gene: .
CDR3 protein: CASSEVIGQTSSYNEQFF
CDR3 DNA: TGTGCCAGCAGTGAAGTGATCGGTCAGACGAGCTCCTACAATGAGCAGTTCTTC

V gene: TRBV19
J gene: TRBJ1-3
clone size: .
D gene: .
CDR3 protein: CASSFQVGSGNTIYF
CDR3 DNA: TGTGCCAGTAGTTTTCAGGTGGGCTCTGGAAACACCATATATTTT

V gene: TRBV2
J gene: TRBJ1-2
clone size: .
D gene: TRBD1
CDR3 protein: CASSEAIEGARGKNYGYTF
CDR3 DNA: TGTGCCAGCAGTGAAGCCATTGAGGGGGCACGGGGGAAGAACTATGGCTACACCTTC

V gene: TRBV27
J gene: TRBJ2-4
clone size: once
D gene: TRBD1
CDR3 protein: CASSSAGTGSVAIQYF
CDR3 DNA: TGTGCCAGCAGTTCTGCTGGGACAGGGTCGGTCGCCATTCAGTACTTC

V gene: TRBV28
J gene: TRBJ2-1
clone size: .
D gene: TRBD2
CDR3 protein: CASTPLSPSGMGYNEQFF
CDR3 DNA: TGTGCCAGCACCCCCCTCTCCCCTAGCGGGATGGGGTACAATGAGCAGTTCTTC

V gene: TRBV6-1
J gene: TRBJ1-1
clone size: once
D gene: .
CDR3 protein: CASTPTGPSEAFF
CDR3 DNA: TGTGCCAGCACCCCCACGGGACCGTCTGAAGCTTTCTTT

V gene: TRBV27
J gene: TRBJ1-5
clone size: .
D gene: .
CDR3 protein: CASSLGRYSNQPQHF
CDR3 DNA: TGTGCCAGCAGTTTAGGGAGGTATAGCAATCAGCCCCAGCATTTT

V gene: TRBV4-2
J gene: TRBJ1-1
clone size: .
D gene: .
CDR3 protein: CASSQERWRGGTEAFF
CDR3 DNA: TGTGCCAGCAGCCAAGAAAGGTGGAGGGGAGGAACTGAAGCTTTCTTT

V gene: TRBV9
J gene: TRBJ1-4
clone size: once
D gene: .
CDR3 protein: CASSNSNEKLFF
CDR3 DNA: TGTGCCAGCAGCAACTCAAATGAAAAACTGTTTTTT

V gene: TRBV7-8
J gene: TRBJ2-7
clone size: .
D gene: .
CDR3 protein: CASSLALGGAYEQYF
CDR3 DNA: TGTGCCAGCAGCTTAGCGCTAGGAGGGGCCTACGAGCAGTACTTC

V gene: TRBV27
J gene: TRBJ2-2
clone size: .
D gene: TRBD1
CDR3 protein: CASKGTANTGELFF
CDR3 DNA: TGTGCCAGCAAAGGGACAGCGAACACCGGGGAGCTGTTTTTT

V gene: TRBV19
J gene: TRBJ1-1
clone size: .
D gene: .
CDR3 protein: CASSIGPTEAFF
CDR3 DNA: TGTGCCAGTAGTATAGGCCCCACTGAAGCTTTCTTT

V gene: TRBV29-1
J gene: TRBJ2-5
clone size: .
D gene: TRBD2
CDR3 protein: CSVEGPGTRRETQYF
CDR3 DNA: TGCAGCGTTGAAGGCCCGGGGACTAGGCGAGAGACCCAGTACTTC

V gene: TRBV5-1
J gene: TRBJ2-7
clone size: .
D gene: TRBD1
CDR3 protein: CASSLAETGGVRQYF
CDR3 DNA: TGCGCCAGCAGCTTGGCCGAGACAGGGGGTGTAAGGCAGTACTTC

V gene: TRBV6-1
J gene: TRBJ1-2
clone size: .
D gene: TRBD1
CDR3 protein: CASTWDRVFGGYTF
CDR3 DNA: TGTGCCAGCACCTGGGACAGGGTTTTTGGTGGCTACACCTTC

V gene: TRBV5-4
J gene: TRBJ2-7
clone size: .
D gene: TRBD1
CDR3 protein: CASSEGQGMGSYEQYF
CDR3 DNA: TGTGCCAGCAGCGAGGGACAGGGGATGGGCTCCTACGAGCAGTACTTC

V gene: TRBV5-4
J gene: TRBJ1-2
clone size: .
D gene: .
CDR3 protein: CASSLGVVDYGYTF
CDR3 DNA: TGTGCCAGCAGCTTAGGGGTAGTTGACTATGGCTACACCTTC

V gene: TRBV6-1
J gene: TRBJ1-1
clone size: few
D gene: .
CDR3 protein: CASNSKESTEAFF
CDR3 DNA: TGTGCCAGCAACTCGAAGGAAAGCACTGAAGCTTTCTTT

V gene: TRBV27
J gene: TRBJ2-1
clone size: .
D gene: .
CDR3 protein: CASSLYGGAPYNEQFF
CDR3 DNA: TGTGCCAGCAGTTTATATGGGGGGGCGCCTTACAATGAGCAGTTCTTC

V gene: TRBV6-6
J gene: TRBJ2-2
clone size: .
D gene: TRBD2
CDR3 protein: CASGPGGADTGELFF
CDR3 DNA: TGTGCCAGTGGGCCGGGAGGGGCGGACACCGGGGAGCTGTTTTTT

V gene: TRBV6-5
J gene: TRBJ1-1
clone size: .
D gene: .
CDR3 protein: CASSYGAANTEAFF
CDR3 DNA: TGTGCCAGCAGTTATGGGGCAGCCAACACTGAAGCTTTCTTT

V gene: TRBV4-1
J gene: TRBJ2-5
clone size: .
D gene: .
CDR3 protein: CASSQDGGGGETQYF
CDR3 DNA: TGCGCCAGCAGCCAAGACGGAGGGGGGGGAGAGACCCAGTACTTC

V gene: TRBV2
J gene: TRBJ2-2
clone size: .
D gene: TRBD1
CDR3 protein: CASHPTGITGELFF
CDR3 DNA: TGTGCCAGCCACCCGACAGGGATCACCGGGGAGCTGTTTTTT

V gene: TRBV6-6
J gene: TRBJ1-1
clone size: .
D gene: TRBD1
CDR3 protein: CASSLGQGPRDTEAFF
CDR3 DNA: TGTGCCAGCAGTTTGGGACAGGGACCACGGGACACTGAAGCTTTCTTT

V gene: TRBV5-1
J gene: TRBJ2-7
clone size: .
D gene: TRBD2
CDR3 protein: CASSLGPSGSYEQYF
CDR3 DNA: TGCGCCAGCAGCTTGGGGCCTAGCGGGAGTTACGAGCAGTACTTC

V gene: TRBV5-1
J gene: TRBJ2-5
clone size: .
D gene: TRBD1
CDR3 protein: CASSRDSKETQYF
CDR3 DNA: TGCGCCAGCAGCCGGGACAGCAAAGAGACCCAGTACTTC

V gene: TRBV7-7
J gene: TRBJ2-1
clone size: .
D gene: TRBD2
CDR3 protein: CASSLGGLADYNEQFF
CDR3 DNA: TGTGCTAGCAGCTTAGGGGGACTAGCGGACTACAATGAGCAGTTCTTC

V gene: TRBV6-1
J gene: TRBJ1-1
clone size: .
D gene: .
CDR3 protein: CASSEYQGIGEAFF
CDR3 DNA: TGTGCCAGCAGTGAATATCAGGGAATCGGTGAAGCTTTCTTT

V gene: TRBV30
J gene: TRBJ1-3
clone size: .
D gene: .
CDR3 protein: CAWSVTSDTIYF
CDR3 DNA: TGTGCCTGGAGTGTTACAAGCGACACCATATATTTT

V gene: TRBV5-4
J gene: TRBJ2-5
clone size: .
D gene: .
CDR3 protein: CASSKPTGRPGAETQYF
CDR3 DNA: TGTGCCAGCAGCAAACCCACGGGACGGCCCGGGGCAGAGACCCAGTACTTC

V gene: TRBV7-2
J gene: TRBJ2-7
clone size: .
D gene: TRBD1
CDR3 protein: CASSPGTGGFYEQYF
CDR3 DNA: TGTGCCAGCAGCCCCGGGACAGGGGGTTTCTACGAGCAGTACTTC

V gene: TRBV5-1
J gene: TRBJ2-6
clone size: .
D gene: TRBD2
CDR3 protein: CASSLIPLAGGASGANVLTF
CDR3 DNA: TGCGCCAGCAGCTTGATCCCCCTAGCGGGAGGGGCCTCTGGGGCCAACGTCCTGACTTTC

V gene: TRBV28
J gene: TRBJ2-7
clone size: once
D gene: .
CDR3 protein: CASSPVLGASYEQYF
CDR3 DNA: TGTGCCAGCAGCCCGGTCCTTGGGGCCTCCTACGAGCAGTACTTC

V gene: TRBV5-4
J gene: TRBJ2-7
clone size: few
D gene: TRBD2
CDR3 protein: CASSLGSGVTYEQYF
CDR3 DNA: TGTGCCAGCAGCTTGGGTAGCGGGGTTACCTACGAGCAGTACTTC

V gene: TRBV15
J gene: TRBJ2-7
clone size: once
D gene: .
CDR3 protein: CATSRRDGYEQYF
CDR3 DNA: TGTGCCACCAGCAGGCGAGACGGTTACGAGCAGTACTTC

V gene: TRBV28
J gene: TRBJ1-6
clone size: .
D gene: .
CDR3 protein: CASAVRGNSPLHF
CDR3 DNA: TGTGCCAGCGCAGTACGAGGTAATTCACCCCTCCACTTT

V gene: TRBV14
J gene: TRBJ2-5
clone size: .
D gene: .
CDR3 protein: CASSQESNPQETQYF
CDR3 DNA: TGTGCCAGCAGCCAAGAGAGCAACCCCCAAGAGACCCAGTACTTC

V gene: TRBV4-1
J gene: TRBJ2-1
clone size: .
D gene: TRBD2
CDR3 protein: CASSQDPQRGTNEQFF
CDR3 DNA: TGCGCCAGCAGCCAAGACCCCCAGCGGGGGACCAATGAGCAGTTCTTC

V gene: TRBV9
J gene: TRBJ2-1
clone size: once
D gene: TRBD2
CDR3 protein: CASSVPGLAGGPFF
CDR3 DNA: TGTGCCAGCAGCGTACCGGGACTAGCGGGAGGGCCGTTCTTC

V gene: TRBV5-1
J gene: TRBJ1-5
clone size: .
D gene: .
CDR3 protein: CASSPDSLNQPQHF
CDR3 DNA: TGCGCCAGCAGCCCCGACAGTCTCAATCAGCCCCAGCATTTT

V gene: TRBV27
J gene: TRBJ2-7
clone size: .
D gene: .
CDR3 protein: CASSLSSVSSYEQYF
CDR3 DNA: TGTGCCAGCAGTTTATCATCGGTGAGCTCCTACGAGCAGTACTTC

V gene: TRBV6-5
J gene: TRBJ2-2
clone size: .
D gene: TRBD1
CDR3 protein: CASSYSGGETGELFF
CDR3 DNA: TGTGCCAGCAGTTACTCAGGGGGCGAAACCGGGGAGCTGTTTTTT

V gene: TRBV9
J gene: TRBJ2-3
clone size: .
D gene: .
CDR3 protein: CASSGPTGTVYSTDTQYF
CDR3 DNA: TGTGCCAGCAGCGGTCCTACAGGGACGGTCTATAGCACAGATACGCAGTATTTT

V gene: TRBV11-2
J gene: TRBJ1-6
clone size: .
D gene: TRBD1
CDR3 protein: CASSFRTGIYSPLHF
CDR3 DNA: TGTGCCAGCAGCTTCCGGACAGGGATATATTCACCCCTCCACTTT

V gene: TRBV7-2
J gene: TRBJ2-7
clone size: .
D gene: .
CDR3 protein: CASSLRLHEQYF
CDR3 DNA: TGTGCCAGCAGCTTAAGACTCCACGAGCAGTACTTC

V gene: TRBV7-4
J gene: TRBJ2-7
clone size: .
D gene: .
CDR3 protein: CASSTQESEQYF
CDR3 DNA: TGTGCCAGCAGCACCCAAGAAAGCGAGCAGTACTTC

V gene: TRBV6-6
J gene: TRBJ2-7
clone size: .
D gene: .
CDR3 protein: CASGLGAATSYEQYF
CDR3 DNA: TGTGCCAGCGGTCTTGGAGCGGCGACCTCCTACGAGCAGTACTTC

V gene: TRBV5-1
J gene: TRBJ2-2
clone size: once
D gene: TRBD2
CDR3 protein: CASSSGLAGEVGELFF
CDR3 DNA: TGCGCCAGCAGCTCCGGACTAGCGGGAGAAGTCGGGGAGCTGTTTTTT

V gene: TRBV7-2
J gene: TRBJ1-5
clone size: once
D gene: .
CDR3 protein: CASSLAAGMSNQPQHF
CDR3 DNA: TGTGCCAGCAGCTTAGCGGCGGGAATGAGCAATCAGCCCCAGCATTTT

V gene: TRBV5-4
J gene: TRBJ1-4
clone size: .
D gene: .
CDR3 protein: CASSEGGSTNEKLFF
CDR3 DNA: TGTGCCAGCAGCGAAGGGGGGTCGACTAATGAAAAACTGTTTTTT

V gene: TRBV5-4
J gene: TRBJ2-3
clone size: .
D gene: TRBD1
CDR3 protein: CASSPTGQWADTQYF
CDR3 DNA: TGTGCCAGCAGCCCGACAGGGCAGTGGGCAGATACGCAGTATTTT

V gene: TRBV6-5
J gene: TRBJ1-1
clone size: once
D gene: .
CDR3 protein: CASSPGPTEAFF
CDR3 DNA: TGTGCCAGCAGCCCGGGGCCGACTGAAGCTTTCTTT

V gene: TRBV4-2
J gene: TRBJ2-3
clone size: once
D gene: TRBD2
CDR3 protein: CASSQGNSGSGWSTDTQYF
CDR3 DNA: TGTGCCAGCAGCCAAGGGAATAGCGGGAGCGGGTGGAGCACAGATACGCAGTATTTT

V gene: TRBV19
J gene: TRBJ1-6
clone size: few
D gene: .
CDR3 protein: CATRTQDNSPLHF
CDR3 DNA: TGTGCCACTAGGACGCAAGATAATTCACCCCTCCACTTT